The 5 T cell receptor beta chains presented below share a single source sample, sequenced in a study of cytomegalovirus exposure and HLA in healthy donors. This PCR relied on a set of 60 Vbeta primers and 13 Jbeta primers. TCRdb keeps only in-frame clones here, not all; method: immunoSEQ multiplex PCR. The data contain over 75,000 clones, 64% of them seen just once; the ten biggest clones take up roughly 2.5%. What was sequenced was PBMCs. Source of these receptors: a human donor in good health.

The CDR3: CASSPRDYGTEAFF. For the CDR3, the DNA is TGCGCCAGCAGCCCACGGGACTATGGCACTGAAGCTTTCTTT. This chain connects TRBV5-1 to TRBJ1-1, with D possibly matching TRBD1 (5 bases). This CDR3 contains 14 residues. V dropped 4 bases and J dropped 4 bases, with 14 bases sitting between them. Germline V CDR1 and CDR2: SGHRS, YFSETQ.

The chain carries TRBV19 and TRBJ1-5; D unclear. With 5 bases removed from V and 5 bases from J, the gap between germline ends came to 16 bases. CDR3 length equals 15 residues. Germline V gene sequence: CDR1 LNHDA, CDR2 SQIVND (reference sequence). CDR3 protein: CASSDLMESYQPQHF. Here the CDR3 DNA reads TGTGCCAGTAGTGATTTGATGGAGTCGTATCAGCCCCAGCATTTT.

The J gene is TRBJ2-1, the V gene TRBV6-5; TRBD2 matches at 10 bases. The V segment lost 8 bases and the J segment 8 bases; nucleotides outside the gene matches: 12. The CDR3 covers 15 residues. CDR1 is MNHEY, CDR2 SVGAGI, per germline. Here the CDR3 reads CASQRGTSDRDEQFF. CDR3 nucleotide sequence: TGTGCCAGCCAGAGGGGGACTAGCGATAGGGATGAGCAGTTCTTC.

This rearrangement joins TRBV7-3 to TRBJ2-5; tentatively, D is TRBD2 (6 bases). Trimming removed 5 bases at V and 3 bases at J, with 10 bases between. This CDR3 spans 13 amino acids. The germline V gene encodes CDR1 SGHTA and CDR2 FQGTGA. DNA for the CDR3: TGTGCCAGCAGCCCGGGGGTTGAAGAGACCCAGTACTTC. Translation gives CASSPGVEETQYF.

V usage is TRBV7-3 and J usage is TRBJ1-2, with a possible D match to TRBD1 (5 bases). Between the trimmed V and J ends, which lost 5 bases and 4 bases, there was a span of 26 bases. Germline loops: CDR1 SGHTA, CDR2 FQGTGA. The CDR3 runs to 18 residues. This CDR3 is CASSQWPGGRSVGYGYTF. CDR3 sequence (DNA): TGTGCCAGCAGCCAATGGCCCGGGGGAAGATCAGTAGGCTATGGCTACACCTTC.